The clone carrying this T cell receptor beta chain was found a few times. Generated by immunoSEQ multiplex PCR, the TCRdb table keeps only in-frame clones and is missing some. The table includes roughly 500,000 clones, approximately 80% detected once. This sample is drawn from a study of shared clonotypes between healthy human individuals. Germline lookup yields CDR1 SGHAT and CDR2 FQNNGV. The CDR3 length is 16 residues. The V end lost 5 bases, the J end lost 0 bases, and 15 bases lay between the germline ends. The sequencing input was PBMCs. This sequence joins TRBV11-2 and TRBJ2-3; either TRBD1 or TRBD2 may supply D (5 bases each). The TCR was taken from a woman in her thirties or forties in good health. Some clones in this sample may be carry-over from other donors' samples. CDR3 sequence (DNA): TGTGCCAGCAGCCTACGGGGCGCACCGAGCACAGATACGCAGTATTTT. Its translation: CASSLRGAPSTDTQYF.